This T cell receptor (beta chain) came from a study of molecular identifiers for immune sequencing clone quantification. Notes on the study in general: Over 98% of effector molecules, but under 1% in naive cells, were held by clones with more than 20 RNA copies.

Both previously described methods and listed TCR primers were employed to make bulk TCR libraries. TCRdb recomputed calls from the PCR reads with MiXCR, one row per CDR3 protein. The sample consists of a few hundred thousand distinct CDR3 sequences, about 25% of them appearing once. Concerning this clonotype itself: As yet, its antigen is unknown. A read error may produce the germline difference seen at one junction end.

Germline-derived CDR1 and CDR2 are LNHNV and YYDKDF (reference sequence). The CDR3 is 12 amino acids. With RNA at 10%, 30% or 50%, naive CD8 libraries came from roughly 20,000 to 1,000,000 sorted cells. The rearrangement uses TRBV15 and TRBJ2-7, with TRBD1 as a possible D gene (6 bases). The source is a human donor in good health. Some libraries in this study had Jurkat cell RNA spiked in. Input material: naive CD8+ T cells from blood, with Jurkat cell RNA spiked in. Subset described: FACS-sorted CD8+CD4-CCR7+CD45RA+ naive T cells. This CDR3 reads CATSRDHREKAF. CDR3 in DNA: TGTGCCACCAGCAGAGATCACAGGGAAAAGGCGTTC.